The 15 T cell receptor beta chains listed next were all sequenced from one sample in a study of radiotherapy plus CTLA-4 blockade in lung cancer. Some clones are missing from TCRdb's copy, which holds only in-frame ones; the method was immunoSEQ multiplex PCR. The repertoire holds 100,000 to 150,000 clones, with around 89% as singletons. The source material was peripheral blood, sampled from a patient treated with radiotherapy plus ipilimumab. These receptors all stem from a human donor with non-small cell lung cancer that progressed on radiotherapy plus ipilimumab.

The chain has TRBV2 and TRBJ1-5; D unresolved. There are 15 residues in the CDR3. V lost 5 bases to trimming and J lost 6 bases, with 17 bases between them. Per the germline V gene, CDR1 is SNHLY and CDR2 is FYNNEI. CDR3 protein: CASSPGLEDGQPQHF. Here the CDR3 DNA reads TGTGCCAGCAGTCCCGGGCTAGAAGATGGTCAGCCCCAGCATTTT.

The rearrangement joins TRBV29-1 to TRBJ2-3, with 7 bases fitting TRBD1. There are 14 residues in the CDR3. The germline V gene encodes CDR1 SQVTM and CDR2 ANQGSEA. V shed 6 bases and J 5 bases; nucleotides not matched to a gene: 11. The CDR3 DNA is TGCAGCGTACCTACGGGACAGTACCGAGATACGCAGTATTTT. It specifies CSVPTGQYRDTQYF.

The chain recombines TRBV15 with TRBJ2-7; no firm D call. The V and J ends lost 3 bases and 5 bases respectively, with 11 bases between them. The CDR3 extends over 13 amino acids. Germline lookup yields CDR1 LNHNV and CDR2 YYDKDF (reference sequence). The CDR3 bases are TGTGCCACCAGCAGGTCAAGTCCCCACGAGCAGTACTTC. This gives the protein CATSRSSPHEQYF.

This clone was recorded only once. The chain is built from TRBV7-2 and TRBJ2-7, with D perhaps being TRBD1 or TRBD2 (5 bases each). Germline V CDR1 and CDR2: SGHTA, FQGNSA. The V end was cut by 3 bases, the J end by 0 bases, with 6 bases between. This CDR3 has 13 amino acids. CDR3 sequence (DNA): TGTGCCAGCAGCTTTGGGGGCTCCTACGAGCAGTACTTC. This sequence encodes CASSFGGSYEQYF.

CDR3 protein: CASSGRRASYNEQFF. The CDR3 nucleotides are TGTGCCAGCAGTGGGAGGAGGGCCTCTTACAATGAGCAGTTCTTC. The chain links TRBV2 to TRBJ2-1; D perhaps matches TRBD2 (6 bases). V lost 4 bases, J lost 4 bases, and 14 bases lay in between. Germline V CDR1 and CDR2: SNHLY, FYNNEI. The CDR3 runs 15 residues.

CDR3 in DNA: TGTGCCAGCAGCTCCAGACTAGCGGGTATGTTACGCGAGCAGTACTTC. This sequence encodes CASSSRLAGMLREQYF. The V gene is TRBV7-2, the J gene TRBJ2-7, with 10 bases identical to TRBD2. The length of the CDR3 is 16 residues. Germline loops: CDR1 SGHTA, CDR2 FQGNSA. V was clipped by 4 bases and J by 6 bases; unmatched bases: 12.

The J gene is TRBJ2-1, the V gene TRBV6-6; D is unclear. The germline gives CDR1 MNHNY, CDR2 SVGAGI (reference sequence). The CDR3 has 15 residues. With 5 bases removed from V and 2 bases from J, the gap between germline ends came to 13 bases. CDR3 residues: CASSPDRQPYNEQFF. The DNA for the CDR3 is TGTGCCAGCAGTCCGGACCGACAACCCTACAATGAGCAGTTCTTC.

This clone was counted a single time. V and J are TRBV5-1 and TRBJ2-3; 9 positions agree with TRBD2. Germline trimming cut 6 bases from V and 2 bases from J; bases unmatched to any gene: 10. Per germline, CDR1 SGHRS and CDR2 YFSETQ. The CDR3 extends over 16 amino acids. The chain's CDR3 is CASTTGLAQSTDTQYF. The CDR3 region has the DNA TGCGCCAGCACAACAGGACTAGCGCAATCCACAGATACGCAGTATTTT.

This clone was observed a single time. The genes are TRBV5-1 and TRBJ2-1, with 7 positions matching TRBD2. The length of the CDR3 is 15 residues. Germline V CDR1 and CDR2: SGHRS, YFSETQ. The V and J ends lost 2 bases and 7 bases, in that order; junction bases with no gene match: 9. CDR3 loop: CASSLGGSSVNEQFF. The CDR3 DNA reads TGCGCCAGCAGCTTAGGCGGGAGCTCCGTGAATGAGCAGTTCTTC.

This rearrangement joins TRBV5-1 to TRBJ2-1; 8 bases align to TRBD1. Germline CDR1 reads SGHRS; CDR2 reads YFSETQ. The CDR3 spans 15 residues. V dropped 6 bases and J dropped 1; count of bases not matched to a gene: 6. The CDR3 sequence: CASKMTGESYNEQFF. CDR3 nucleotides: TGCGCCAGCAAGATGACAGGGGAATCCTACAATGAGCAGTTCTTC.

This chain links TRBV28 with TRBJ1-1, with TRBD1 as a possible D gene (5 bases). V was shortened by 7 bases and J by 1 base, with 13 bases between the two germline ends. CDR1 is MDHEN and CDR2 is SYDVKM in the germline V gene. There are 14 residues in the CDR3. CDR3 DNA: TGTGCCAGCAAGCCTACAGGTAGGAACACTGAAGCTTTCTTT. Protein: CASKPTGRNTEAFF.

The chain employs TRBV11-3 and TRBJ2-2; a possible D gene is TRBD1 (5 bases). CDR1 SGHNT and CDR2 YENEEA come from the germline V gene. V lost 5 bases, J lost 7 bases, and 17 bases lay in between. The CDR3 covers 15 residues. The CDR3 sequence is CASSKRGKDVGELFF. CDR3 coding DNA: TGTGCCAGCAGCAAAAGGGGAAAGGACGTCGGGGAGCTGTTTTTT.

The J gene is TRBJ1-3, the V gene TRBV4-1; no clear D gene. V was trimmed by 5 bases and J by 0 bases, leaving 14 bases between them. The CDR3 has 16 residues. From germline, CDR1 is MGHRA and CDR2 YSYEKL. CDR3 coding DNA: TGCGCCAGCAGCTACGAACAGAGACTCTCTGGAAACACCATATATTTT. Its protein product is CASSYEQRLSGNTIYF.

CDR3 loop: CASSVAEGAYEQYF. CDR3 nucleotide sequence: TGTGCCAGCAGCGTAGCTGAGGGAGCCTACGAGCAGTACTTC. The rearrangement joins TRBV9 to TRBJ2-7, with D maybe TRBD2 (5 bases). CDR1 and CDR2 (germline): SGDLS, YYNGEE. The CDR3 is 14 residues long. Trimming removed 0 bases from V and 2 bases from J, with 9 bases in between.

The chain combines TRBV9 with TRBJ2-2; TRBD2 matches at 8 bases. Looked up from germline, CDR1 is SGDLS and CDR2 is YYNGEE. CDR3 length: 17 residues. J gave up 4 bases and V 4 bases, and 12 bases lay outside the gene matches. The CDR3 protein is CASSPSVVLAATGELFF. The CDR3 region has the DNA TGTGCCAGCAGCCCTTCGGTGGTACTAGCGGCCACCGGGGAGCTGTTTTTT.